Below are 16 T cell receptor beta chains sequenced from a single sample in a study of T and B cells in COVID-19 patients. Each TRB amplification used about 250-550 ng of genomic DNA from blood. BIOMED2 TRB-A/B primer pools were used in multiplex TRB PCR. TCRdb passed the multiplex PCR reads through MiXCR, listing each CDR3 protein once. The sample holds approximately 8,000 distinct CDR3 sequences, roughly 27% seen once. The sequenced sample was blood. The receptors shown here come from a human donor with active COVID-19.

V usage is TRBV6-5 and J usage is TRBJ2-5, with D perhaps matching TRBD2 (6 bases). Germline lookup yields CDR1 MNHEY and CDR2 SVGAGI. Trimming removed 8 bases from V and 5 bases from J, with 18 bases in between. This CDR3 has 14 residues. The chain's CDR3 is CASSPGLSVETQYF. The CDR3 region has the DNA TGTGCCAGCTCTCCGGGACTGTCTGTGGAGACCCAGTACTTC.

The chain carries TRBV7-9 and TRBJ2-7, with 7 bases fitting TRBD1. The V and J ends lost 8 bases and 0 bases, in that order; junction bases with no gene match: 10. The germline gives CDR1 SEHNR, CDR2 FQNEAQ (reference sequence). The CDR3 has 15 amino acids. CDR3: CASRSPGQRSYEQYF. In DNA form, the CDR3 reads TGTGCCAGCCGATCACCGGGACAGCGCTCCTACGAGCAGTACTTC.

This clonotype was observed a handful of times. CDR3 protein: CASGLAEQETQYF. CDR3 coding DNA: TGTGCCAGCGGGCTAGCGGAGCAAGAGACCCAGTACTTC. This chain connects TRBV6-2 or TRBV6-3 to TRBJ2-5, with TRBD2 matching 7 bases. After removal of 8 bases from V and 2 bases from J, the junction contained 5 bases not matched to a gene. The CDR3 sequence is 13 residues long. Looked up from germline, CDR1 is MNHEY and CDR2 is SVGEGT.

Judged by abundance, this clonotype is medium-sized. The rearrangement uses TRBV6-5 and TRBJ1-1; 12 bases line up with TRBD1. V was pared by 7 bases and J by 4 bases, with 19 bases of the junction left unmatched. Germline lookup yields CDR1 MNHEY and CDR2 SVGAGI. The CDR3 is 19 residues long. For the CDR3, the DNA is TGTGCCAGCATTCGTTGGGGGACAGGGGGCGCGCCCGGTGGCACTGAAGCTTTCTTT. It codes for CASIRWGTGGAPGGTEAFF.

As to this clonotype: The junction shows a germline mismatch at one end, possibly a read error. The chain joins TRBV28 to TRBJ2-3, with 8 bases that match TRBD2. There are 12 residues in the CDR3. CDR1 is MDHEN, CDR2 SYDVKM, per germline. The CDR3 sequence: CAHQGLRGAPGF. DNA for the CDR3: TGTGCCCATCAGGGACTGCGGGGGGCACCTGGATTT.

This clonotype is deemed medium-sized (0.01 to 0.1%). The chain is built from TRBV6-2 or TRBV6-3 and TRBJ2-2, with unresolved D. CDR1 is MNHEY, CDR2 SVGEGT, per germline. The CDR3 has 13 residues. V lost 4 bases to trimming and J lost 13 bases, with 16 bases between them. The CDR3 region has the DNA TGTGCCAGCAGTTCCGGGTTGACAACGGGGCTGTTTTTT. It encodes CASSSGLTTGLFF.

The V call is TRBV7-9, the J call TRBJ1-5; 9 bases fit TRBD1. This CDR3 region has 15 residues. The germline CDR1 and CDR2 sequences are SEHNR and FQNEAQ (reference sequence). V lost 5 bases and J lost 5; bases outside the gene matches: 7. The CDR3 sequence: CASSPGDRADQPQHF. The CDR3 nucleotides read TGTGCCAGCAGCCCCGGGGACAGGGCAGATCAGCCCCAGCATTTT.

V is TRBV6-2 or TRBV6-3 and J is TRBJ2-1; maybe TRBD2 (7 bases). Germline V gives CDR1 MNHEY, CDR2 SVGEGT. There are 15 residues in the CDR3. V was cut by 6 bases and J by 4 bases, with 16 bases left in between. CDR3 bases: TGTGCCAGCAGAGAACGGGGGGCCGCTTACAATGAGCAGTTCTTC. It specifies CASRERGAAYNEQFF.

CDR3 loop: CASTRHPNTGELFF. CDR3 sequence (DNA): TGTGCCAGCACTCGACACCCGAACACCGGGGAGCTGTTTTTT. The chain recombines TRBV28 with TRBJ2-2; no clear D. CDR3 length: 14 residues. Germline assignment: CDR1 MDHEN and CDR2 SYDVKM. Trimming cost V 7 bases and J 0 bases, with 9 bases left between them. Full variable domain (rest looked up from reference TRBV28 and TRBJ2-2): DVKVTQSSRYLVKRTGEKVFLECVQDMDHENMFWYRQDPGLGLRLIYFSYDVKMKEKGDIPEGYSVSREKKERFSLILESASTNQTSMYLCASTRHPNTGELFFGEGSRLTVL.

This clonotype came up a few times. The chain has TRBV5-5 and TRBJ1-6; D unclear. Germline values: CDR1 SGHKS, CDR2 YYEKEE (reference sequence). V lost 2 bases and J 2 bases, leaving 8 bases between the germline ends. The CDR3 is 15 amino acids. The CDR3 here is CASSLSQPYNSPLHF. CDR3 sequence (DNA): TGTGCCAGCAGCTTAAGCCAACCCTATAATTCACCCCTCCACTTT.

This clonotype was observed a few times. The rearrangement links TRBV6-1 to TRBJ1-3; no reliable D call. V was trimmed by 2 bases and J by 0 bases, leaving 11 bases between them. Germline assignment: CDR1 MNHNS and CDR2 SASEGT. This CDR3 spans 16 amino acids. The CDR3 sequence is CASSELPIHSGNTIYF. CDR3 nucleotides: TGTGCCAGCAGTGAACTTCCGATCCACTCTGGAAACACCATATATTTT.

The gene calls are TRBV6-5 and TRBJ1-2, with TRBD1 identical over 9 bases. Germline CDR1 reads MNHEY; CDR2 reads SVGAGI. The CDR3 length is 13 residues. Unmatched junction bases numbered 4, after V lost 7 bases and J lost 4 bases. The CDR3 is CASITTGGYGYTF. CDR3 sequence (DNA): TGTGCCAGCATCACGACAGGGGGCTATGGCTACACCTTC.

The rearrangement joins TRBV19 to TRBJ2-1; 11 nucleotides agree with TRBD1. The V gene end was trimmed by 3 bases and the J gene end by 2 bases; junction bases not matched to a gene: 3. The CDR3 is 16 amino acids. The germline V gene encodes CDR1 LNHDA and CDR2 SQIVND (reference sequence). CDR3 sequence (DNA): TGTGCCAGTAGTATTGGGACAGGGGGGACCTACAATGAGCAGTTCTTC. Amino acid sequence: CASSIGTGGTYNEQFF.

The chain links TRBV7-4 to TRBJ2-7; possibly TRBD1 for D (6 bases). V lost 0 bases, J lost 3 bases, and 9 bases lay in between. The CDR3 loop spans 14 amino acids. Germline V CDR1 and CDR2: SGHVT, SQSDAQ. The CDR3 nucleotides are TGTGCCAGCAGCTTAGCACAGGGAGACTACGAGCAGTACTTC. It yields the protein CASSLAQGDYEQYF.

There are a few counts of this clonotype. The rearrangement uses TRBV12-3 or TRBV12-4 and TRBJ2-3; D perhaps matches TRBD1 (7 bases). V was pared by 7 bases and J by 6 bases, with 17 bases between. This CDR3 is built from 14 residues. CDR3 coding DNA: TGTGCCAGCAACGTGGAGGGGGCTTGGGATACGCAGTATTTT. Encoded protein: CASNVEGAWDTQYF.

The J gene is TRBJ2-1, the V gene TRBV29-1, with 8 bases identical to TRBD1. The CDR3 runs to 12 residues. With V trimmed by 7 bases and J by 10 bases, 9 bases remained unmatched. Per the germline V gene, CDR1 is SQVTM and CDR2 is ANQGSEA. The CDR3 DNA reads TGCAGCGGGGGGCAGGGGGCCGGGGAGCAGTTCTTC. This encodes CSGGQGAGEQFF.